The clone carrying this T cell receptor beta chain was counted only a few times. The data were taken from a study of early T cells in non-severe SARS-CoV-2 infection. The V and J ends lost 3 bases and 0 bases, in that order; junction bases with no gene match: 9. This CDR3 contains 17 residues. From germline, CDR1 is MNHEY and CDR2 SMNVEV (reference sequence). TCRdb ran MiXCR on the 5' RACE reads and lists one entry per CDR3 protein. This table holds around 32,000 distinct CDR3 sequences, about 5.7% found once. The genes are TRBV27 and TRBJ2-3; 7 nucleotides match TRBD2. Sequencing was performed on whole blood. This clonotype was obtained from an adult who was a healthcare worker with PCR-confirmed SARS-CoV-2 infection or an uninfected control (not recorded which). The CDR3, as DNA: TGTGCCAGCAGTTTGAGGTCTAGCGGAACTAGCACAGATACGCAGTATTTT. Its translation: CASSLRSSGTSTDTQYF.